This entry concerns a single T cell receptor (beta chain). This clonotype occurred many times. Its antigen is unknown. No clone much larger than this one lies a single base away; base qualities are absent. From the cysteine up to the phenylalanine, the CDR3 has a length of 15 residues. Only CDR3 DNA remains: 45 bases, in frame from the first base. Germline trimming amounts to 5 bases on V and 2 bases on J, with 6 as the count of junction bases outside the gene matches. The CDR1 and CDR2 encoded by the germline V gene (reference sequence) are DFQATT and SNEGSKA. The donors were 40 or so Caucasian individuals from Russia, aged roughly 6 to 100 years, who were systemically healthy. Each donor gave about 9.8 milliliters of peripheral blood, drawn into EDTA-treated Vacutainer tubes. Ficoll-Paque density-gradient centrifugation was used to isolate PBMCs, with at least 6.5 million obtained per sample. Total RNA, at least 6 micrograms per sample, was extracted from PBMCs with Trizol reagent. For every donor, an aliquot of PBMCs went through flow cytometry to measure the percentages of naive CD45RAhigh/CD27high T cells.

The data are from a study of blood T cells in healthy people across ages (dated by TCRdb to the mid-2010s). Describing the broader study: In model experiments, roughly one uniquely barcoded TCR beta cDNA molecule per two T cells was captured by template switching. The donors were split into four age groups: young (average around 15 years), middle-aged (roughly 42), aged (around 67) and long-lived (approximately 80). Using the same blood draw, the study looked at two additional independent replicas of 1 million unique cDNA reads for two donors, one aged 18 to 30 and the other aged 80 or older. To avoid experimental bias, donors of different ages were distributed randomly across sequencing lanes. The study measured age-related changes in TCR beta repertoire diversity using deep sequencing normalized with unique cDNA molecular identifiers.

The library was obtained by 5' RACE. Sequencing used an Illumina HiSeq 2500. The second PCR ran for about 6 to 12 cycles and used a J-beta primer mix along with a sample-barcoded 5' primer. A template-switch 5' adaptor carrying 12 random nucleotides introduced a unique molecular identifier onto each TCR beta cDNA molecule. Each sample yielded at least 3 million CDR3-containing paired-end reads. The Mint cDNA synthesis kit, primed by a TRBC-specific oligonucleotide, was used to synthesize first-strand cDNA from all RNA. After uracil-DNA glycosylase treatment, a first 18-cycle PCR used universal primers M1SS and BC2_uni_R on all cDNA. Processing in the source paper ran as follows. For normalization, 1 million high-quality reads were randomly selected from each sample, with every read carrying a distinct molecular identifier. Instead of being binned into consensus sequences, reads with shared molecular identifiers were discarded. MiTCR, set to a Q25 quality threshold and the strictest error-elimination algorithm, was used for CDR3 identification, clonotype clustering and error correction. A nonparametric unseen species model with Euler transformation was used to estimate lower-bound total TCR beta diversity. The public reads were quality trimmed at Q25 with fastp and then assembled into clones with MiXCR by TCRdb, keeping productive beta chains. For every CDR3 protein sequence, its rows merge into one entry that carries the most common genes and DNA. V and J calls and clone size were set by TCRdb, not the authors. The sample profile shows hundreds of thousands of distinct CDR3 sequences; about 30% of them were found once. The ten largest clonotypes hold approximately 15% of the sample.

The study at large found these results: Bulk unsorted PBMC profiling prevented conclusive comparison of naive and antigen-experienced compartments. As age increased, observed TCR beta diversity per million T cells dropped in a roughly linear way, and a significant reduction was already evident by age about 40. Because donor CMV infection status was unknown, age-related changes in expanded clonotypes were potentially confounded. Total diversity estimates from one million sequenced T cells were considered lower bounds and underestimates. The long-lived group showed more naive CD4+ T cells, fewer expanded clones and increased TCR diversity than the aged group, suggesting age selection. Observed TCR beta diversity correlated strongly with the percentage of naive T cells measured by flow cytometry.

Sequenced sample: blood. The V and J genes are TRBV20-1 and TRBJ1-6, and 7 junction bases match TRBD1. This clonotype was sampled from a woman older than 75 in good health. Donor details come from another sample of the same person, matched by shared clones. The DNA reads TGCAGTGCTTTTACAGGGGACGCCTATAATTCACCCCTCCACTTT. Its translation reads: CSAFTGDAYNSPLHF.